The 8 T cell receptor beta chains presented below share a single source sample, sequenced in a study of shared clonotypes between healthy human individuals. TCRdb's table, derived via immunoSEQ multiplex PCR, lists solely in-frame clones and lacks some. The sample has some 2 million clones; over 85% are singletons. Sequenced material: naive CD4+ T cells sorted from blood. Sample subset: CD45RA+ positively selected. Every receptor here comes from a man younger than 30 in good health.

The chain has TRBV2 and TRBJ2-3; TRBD1 agrees at 12 bases. The germline V gene has CDR1 SNHLY and CDR2 FYNNEI. CDR3 length: 18 amino acids. J lost 6 bases, V lost 4 bases, and 14 bases had no gene match. CDR3 nucleotide sequence: TGTGCCAGCAGTGTAGCGGGACAGGGGGCAGAGGTCCGGGATACGCAGTATTTT. Its protein is CASSVAGQGAEVRDTQYF.

Worth noting for this clone: Other DNA sequences from this sample encode an identical CDR3 as well. The rearrangement links TRBV5-1 to TRBJ2-7, with D possibly TRBD1 on 7 matching bases. This CDR3 region has 15 residues. CDR1 and CDR2 (germline): SGHRS, YFSETQ. The germline V and J ends were trimmed by 4 bases and 0 bases, with 14 bases remaining between them. Here the CDR3 DNA reads TGCGCCAGCAGCCCCGGAGGGGGCTCCTCCTACGAGCAGTACTTC. It translates to CASSPGGGSSYEQYF.

This clone showed up just once. The V gene is TRBV30, the J gene TRBJ2-5; TRBD1 agrees at 10 bases. CDR1 and CDR2 from the germline V gene are GTSNPN and SVGIG (reference sequence). This CDR3 has 15 residues. The V gene end was trimmed by 2 bases and the J gene end by 5 bases; junction bases not matched to a gene: 8. As DNA, the CDR3 is TGTGCCTGGAGTCTAGGGACAGGGGTTAGCGAGACCCAGTACTTC. Translated: CAWSLGTGVSETQYF.

V gene TRBV2 combines with J gene TRBJ2-7, with D possibly being TRBD1 (6 bases). Germline V gene sequence: CDR1 SNHLY, CDR2 FYNNEI. V was trimmed by 7 bases and J by 2 bases, leaving 21 bases between them. This CDR3 contains 16 residues. CDR3 residues: CASTFLSGRGAYEQYF. The CDR3, as DNA: TGTGCCAGCACTTTCCTAAGCGGCAGGGGAGCCTACGAGCAGTACTTC.

This clone was found once. This specimen includes other DNA sequences encoding the same CDR3. V and J are TRBV5-1 and TRBJ2-2, with D unresolved. The CDR3 has 14 residues. V lost 3 bases, J lost 0 bases, and 6 bases lay in between. CDR1 is SGHRS and CDR2 is YFSETQ in the germline V gene. The CDR3 region is CASSSDTNTGELFF. For the CDR3, the DNA is TGCGCCAGCAGCTCCGACACGAACACCGGGGAGCTGTTTTTT. Looking up the rest from reference TRBV5-1 and TRBJ2-2 gives the full variable domain: KAGVTQTPRYLIKTRGQQVTLSCSPISGHRSVSWYQQTPGQGLQFLFEYFSETQRNKGNFPGRFSGRQFSNSRSEMNVSTLELGDSALYLCASSSDTNTGELFFGEGSRLTVL.

This sequence joins TRBV5-4 and TRBJ2-3, with D maybe TRBD2 (6 bases). CDR1 SGHNT and CDR2 YYREEE come from the germline V gene (reference sequence). V gave up 3 bases and J gave up 1 base, with 12 bases separating them. CDR3 length: 15 residues. CDR3 nucleotides: TGTGCCAGCAGCTCAAGCAGCGGGCGCACAGATACGCAGTATTTT. Translation: CASSSSSGRTDTQYF.

The genes are TRBV9 and TRBJ2-4; D unresolved. The germline V gene encodes CDR1 SGDLS and CDR2 YYNGEE. The CDR3 sequence is 13 residues long. Trimming took off 0 bases at V and 8 bases at J, with 9 bases between the two ends. The CDR3 DNA reads TGTGCCAGCAGCGTAGCCCCGTCCGACATTCAGTACTTC. The encoded protein is CASSVAPSDIQYF. Full variable domain (remainder filled in from reference TRBV9 and TRBJ2-4): DSGVTQTPKHLITATGQRVTLRCSPRSGDLSVYWYQQSLDQGLQFLIQYYNGEERAKGNILERFSAQQFPDLHSELNLSSLELGDSALYFCASSVAPSDIQYFGAGTRLSVL.

The V gene is TRBV19, the J gene TRBJ1-2, with 7 bases identical to TRBD1. V was pared by 2 bases and J by 8 bases, with 5 bases of the junction left unmatched. The CDR3 length is 13 residues. Germline assignment: CDR1 LNHDA and CDR2 SQIVND (reference sequence). This chain's CDR3 is CASSIQGVRGYTF. The CDR3 bases are TGTGCCAGTAGTATACAGGGGGTGCGGGGCTACACCTTC.